A selection of T cell receptor beta chains follows, all from one sample in a study of control samples from healthy donors and cancer patients. Using immunoSEQ multiplex PCR, the repertoire was profiled, and TCRdb retains in-frame clones only, with some absent. The sample lists around 140,000 clones; about nine tenths were seen once. The sequencing sample was made of blood. The receptor set was obtained from a woman aged 45-65 years in good health. Both conserved end residues are part of each CDR3. A D gene is named only where the DNA matches it firmly. Some rows mark clone size as missing; the rest say once, few, many or name a class of expanded clone.

size,J,D,V,length,DNA,CDR3
NA,TRBJ2-3,NA,TRBV6-5,12,TGTGCCAGCTCAACAAACACAGATACGCAGTATTTT,CASSTNTDTQYF
NA,TRBJ2-1,TRBD2,TRBV27,14,TGTGCCAGCGCCCGGGAGGGCCCCTACAATGAGCAGTTCTTC,CASAREGPYNEQFF
NA,TRBJ2-2,TRBD1,TRBV5-8,14,TGTGCCAGCAGCGACAGGGTAGGGACCGGGGAGCTGTTTTTT,CASSDRVGTGELFF
NA,TRBJ2-3,TRBD2,TRBV2,17,TGTGCCAGCAGTGAAGCGGGGACTAATAAACCCACAGATACGCAGTATTTT,CASSEAGTNKPTDTQYF
NA,TRBJ2-3,NA,TRBV19,19,TGTGCCAGTAGTATTTTTTGGTCTGGGGGGTCTTCGGGCACAGATACGCAGTATTTT,CASSIFWSGGSSGTDTQYF
few,TRBJ1-2,NA,TRBV6-5,12,TGTGCCAGCACCCAGTCAGGGAATGGCTACACCTTC,CASTQSGNGYTF
NA,TRBJ1-1,NA,TRBV5-1,12,TGCGCCAGCAGCTTGGATGACACTGAAGCTTTCTTT,CASSLDDTEAFF
NA,TRBJ2-3,NA,TRBV10-3,13,TGTGCCATCAGTGAGCAGGGGGGCGATACGCAGTATTTT,CAISEQGGDTQYF
NA,TRBJ1-1,NA,TRBV19,19,TGTGCCAGTAGGCCACAAAGAAGTAGGACAGCGTTAATGAACACTGAAGCTTTCTTT,CASRPQRSRTALMNTEAFF
NA,TRBJ2-7,TRBD1,TRBV29-1,12,TGCAGCGTTGAAACAGGGGGTAACGAGCAGTACTTC,CSVETGGNEQYF
NA,TRBJ2-1,TRBD2,TRBV9,16,TGTGCCAGCAGCGTAGAACTAGCGGGAGCGATGGATGAGCAGTTCTTC,CASSVELAGAMDEQFF
NA,TRBJ2-4,TRBD2,TRBV3-1/TRBV3-2,16,TGTGCCAGCAGCCAAGGCGTTGGTCTAGCGGGAGGGCTATATTACTTC,CASSQGVGLAGGLYYF
NA,TRBJ1-3,TRBD1,TRBV7-8,17,TGTGCCAGCACCATAACTTGGACAGGGGCTTCTGGAAACACCATATATTTT,CASTITWTGASGNTIYF
NA,TRBJ2-7,TRBD2,TRBV9,17,TGTGCCAGCAGCCCTCAAACCGGACTAGCGGGCCTGGGAGAGCAGTACTTC,CASSPQTGLAGLGEQYF
NA,TRBJ2-3,NA,TRBV11-3,15,TGTGCCAGCAGCTTAGGATTAGGGAGCACAGATACGCAGTATTTT,CASSLGLGSTDTQYF
NA,TRBJ2-7,NA,TRBV19,14,TGTGCCAGTAGTAGAAAGGGTATCTCCTACGAGCAGTACTTC,CASSRKGISYEQYF
NA,TRBJ1-5,TRBD1,TRBV10-1,15,TGCGCCAGCAGTGAGTTCGACAGGGGAAATCAGCCCCAGCATTTT,CASSEFDRGNQPQHF
NA,TRBJ1-1,NA,TRBV2,12,TGTGCCAGCAGTGTTCTTGGGACTGAAGCTTTCTTT,CASSVLGTEAFF
few,TRBJ2-6,TRBD1,TRBV5-6,17,TGTGCCAGCAGCCCGGGACAGGGGGCGCTCGGGGCCAACGTCCTGACTTTC,CASSPGQGALGANVLTF
NA,TRBJ1-2,NA,TRBV18,15,TGTGCCAGCTCACCCCAGTGGCAGGAAAAAAGTGGCTACACCTTC,CASSPQWQEKSGYTF
NA,TRBJ2-5,TRBD1,TRBV12-5,14,TGTGCTAGTGGTTTGGACAGGGGATCAAAGACCCAGTACTTC,CASGLDRGSKTQYF
NA,TRBJ1-1,NA,TRBV29-1,13,TGCAGCGTTGAAGGAACCAGGGGCCCTGTGGCTTTCTTT,CSVEGTRGPVAFF
NA,TRBJ2-5,TRBD2,TRBV27,19,TGTGCCAGCAGTTCATTGGTGGGGGGACTAGCGCCAACTGGTCGGACCCAGTACTTC,CASSSLVGGLAPTGRTQYF
once,TRBJ1-3,TRBD1,TRBV15,17,TGTGCCACCAGCGGGGGCGACAGGGACTCTTCTGGAAACACCATATATTTT,CATSGGDRDSSGNTIYF
NA,TRBJ1-6,NA,TRBV2,12,TGTGCCAGCAGGGGGGACCTTCCACCCCTCCACTTT,CASRGDLPPLHF
NA,TRBJ1-1,NA,TRBV7-8,15,TGTGCCAGCAGCTCGGACCAGGGTAGGAACACTGAAGCTTTCTTT,CASSSDQGRNTEAFF
NA,TRBJ1-1,NA,TRBV28,15,TGTGCCAGCAGTTTCGATGTCAGGCTGAACACTGAAGCTTTCTTT,CASSFDVRLNTEAFF
NA,TRBJ2-1,NA,TRBV19,15,TGTGCCAGTACCAGGACGGGGGGCGACCACAATGAGCAGTTCTTC,CASTRTGGDHNEQFF
NA,TRBJ1-2,TRBD1,TRBV5-6,13,TGTGCCAGCAGTGTTTGGGACAGCTATGGCTACACCTTC,CASSVWDSYGYTF
NA,TRBJ2-7,TRBD2,TRBV11-2,14,TGTGCCAGCAGCCTAGCGGGGGGTTCCTACGAGCAGTACTTC,CASSLAGGSYEQYF
few,TRBJ1-5,NA,TRBV2,15,TGTGCCAGCAGCGGGACACAGGGAGACAATCAGCCCCAGCATTTT,CASSGTQGDNQPQHF
NA,TRBJ1-5,NA,TRBV24-1,14,TGTGCCACCAGTGTTGGCGGAGGGAATCAGCCCCAGCATTTT,CATSVGGGNQPQHF
NA,TRBJ2-5,NA,TRBV29-1,12,TGCAGCGTTGAGGGCAGCCAAGAGACCCAGTACTTC,CSVEGSQETQYF
NA,TRBJ1-5,TRBD1,TRBV10-2,15,TGCGCCAGCAGTGAACAACAGGGGCAGGGGCAGCCCCAGCATTTT,CASSEQQGQGQPQHF
NA,TRBJ1-2,NA,TRBV3-1/TRBV3-2,13,TGTGCCAGCAGCCAAGTTGGGGATAATGGCTACACCTTC,CASSQVGDNGYTF
NA,TRBJ2-7,NA,TRBV28,16,TGTGCCAGCACCACGAACCCCCCGGACAGTACCTACGAGCAGTACTTC,CASTTNPPDSTYEQYF
NA,TRBJ2-3,NA,TRBV15,15,TGTGCCACCAGCAGAGGGGGCAGGGGCACAGATACGCAGTATTTT,CATSRGGRGTDTQYF
NA,TRBJ2-2,NA,TRBV12-3/TRBV12-4,13,TGTGCCAGCAGTTTGAAGCTACCCGGGGAGCTGTTTTTT,CASSLKLPGELFF
NA,TRBJ1-3,TRBD1,TRBV6-5,15,TGTGCCAGCAGGGAGAGGACAGGGGTTGGAAACACCATATATTTT,CASRERTGVGNTIYF
NA,TRBJ2-2,TRBD1,TRBV7-9,16,TGTGCCAGCAGCTTCAACAGGGGGAGGAACACCGGGGAGCTGTTTTTT,CASSFNRGRNTGELFF
NA,TRBJ1-2,NA,TRBV2,14,TGTGCCAGCTCACGATCTGGCCTTAACTATGGCTACACCTTC,CASSRSGLNYGYTF
NA,TRBJ2-5,NA,TRBV19,13,TGTGCCAGTATGGTCACAGGTTCGGAGACCCAGTACTTC,CASMVTGSETQYF
NA,TRBJ1-4,NA,TRBV5-6,14,TGTGCCAGCAGCACGCTGGTCGTTAATGAAAAACTGTTTTTT,CASSTLVVNEKLFF
NA,TRBJ1-2,NA,TRBV7-2,14,TGTGCCAGCAGCTTAGACAGAAGAAACTATGGCTACACCTTC,CASSLDRRNYGYTF
NA,TRBJ1-5,NA,TRBV5-8,14,TGTGCCAGCAGCAAATATATGGGGGGTCAGCCCCAGCATTTT,CASSKYMGGQPQHF
NA,TRBJ2-5,NA,TRBV12-3/TRBV12-4,13,TGTGCCAGCAGTTTCGCAGGGCAAGAGACCCAGTACTTC,CASSFAGQETQYF